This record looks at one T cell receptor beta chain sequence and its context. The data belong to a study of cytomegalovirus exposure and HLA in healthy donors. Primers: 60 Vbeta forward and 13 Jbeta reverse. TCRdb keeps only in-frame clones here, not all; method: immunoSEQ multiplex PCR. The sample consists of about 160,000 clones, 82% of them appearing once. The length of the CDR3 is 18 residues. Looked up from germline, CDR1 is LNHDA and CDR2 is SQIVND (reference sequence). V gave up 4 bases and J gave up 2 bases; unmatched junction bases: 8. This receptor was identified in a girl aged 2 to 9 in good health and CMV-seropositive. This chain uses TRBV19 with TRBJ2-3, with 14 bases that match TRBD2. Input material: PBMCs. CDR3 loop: CASSTTGTSGSLTDTQYF. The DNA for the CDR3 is TGTGCCAGTAGTACGACCGGGACTAGCGGGAGCCTCACAGATACGCAGTATTTT.